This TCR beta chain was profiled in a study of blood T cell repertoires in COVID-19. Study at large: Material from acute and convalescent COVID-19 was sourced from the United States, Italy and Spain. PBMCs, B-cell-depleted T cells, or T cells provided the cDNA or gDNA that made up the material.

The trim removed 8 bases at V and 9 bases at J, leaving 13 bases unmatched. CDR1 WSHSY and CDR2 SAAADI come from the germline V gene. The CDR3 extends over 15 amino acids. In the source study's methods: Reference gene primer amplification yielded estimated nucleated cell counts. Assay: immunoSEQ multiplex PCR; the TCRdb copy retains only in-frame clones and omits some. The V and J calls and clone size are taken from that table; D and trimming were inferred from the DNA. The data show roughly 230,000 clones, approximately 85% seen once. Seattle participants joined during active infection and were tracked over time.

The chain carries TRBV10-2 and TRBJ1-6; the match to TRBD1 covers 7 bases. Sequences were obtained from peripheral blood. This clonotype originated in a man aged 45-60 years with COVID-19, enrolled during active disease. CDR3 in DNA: TGCGCCAGCTCGACCGGGGACAGAAACCTTTCACCCCTCCACTTT. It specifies CASSTGDRNLSPLHF.